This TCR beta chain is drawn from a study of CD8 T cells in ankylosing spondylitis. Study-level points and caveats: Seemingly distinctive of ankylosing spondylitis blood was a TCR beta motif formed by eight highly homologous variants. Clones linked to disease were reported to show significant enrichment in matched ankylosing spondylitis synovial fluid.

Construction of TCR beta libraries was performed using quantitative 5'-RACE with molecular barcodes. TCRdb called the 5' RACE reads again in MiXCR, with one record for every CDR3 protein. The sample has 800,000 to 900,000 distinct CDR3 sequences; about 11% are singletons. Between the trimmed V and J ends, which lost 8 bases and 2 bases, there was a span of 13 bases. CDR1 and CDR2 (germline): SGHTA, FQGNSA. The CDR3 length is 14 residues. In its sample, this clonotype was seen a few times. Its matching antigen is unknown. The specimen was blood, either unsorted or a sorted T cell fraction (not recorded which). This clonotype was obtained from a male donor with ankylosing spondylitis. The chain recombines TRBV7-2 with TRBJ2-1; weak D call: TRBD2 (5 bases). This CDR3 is CASLRSGPYNEQFF. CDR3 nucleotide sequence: TGTGCCAGCTTACGCAGCGGACCCTACAATGAGCAGTTCTTC.